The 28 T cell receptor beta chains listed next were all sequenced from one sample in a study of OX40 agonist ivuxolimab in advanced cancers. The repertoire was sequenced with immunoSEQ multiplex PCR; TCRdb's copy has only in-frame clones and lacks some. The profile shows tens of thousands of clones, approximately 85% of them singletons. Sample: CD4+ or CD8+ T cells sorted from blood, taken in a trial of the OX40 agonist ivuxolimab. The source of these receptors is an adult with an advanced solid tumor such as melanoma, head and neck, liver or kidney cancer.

CDR3 in amino acids: CASSFVGWVEAFF. The CDR3 nucleotides are TGTGCCAGCAGCTTTGTAGGGTGGGTGGAAGCTTTCTTT. The chain carries TRBV7-9 and TRBJ1-1; D remains unclear. CDR1 and CDR2 (germline): SEHNR, FQNEAQ (reference sequence). The germline V and J ends were trimmed by 3 bases and 8 bases, with 13 bases remaining between them. The CDR3 runs to 13 residues.

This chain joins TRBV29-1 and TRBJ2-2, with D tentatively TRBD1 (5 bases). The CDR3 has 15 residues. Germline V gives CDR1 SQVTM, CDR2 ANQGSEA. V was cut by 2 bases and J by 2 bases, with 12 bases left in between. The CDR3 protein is CSVEKGWDNTGELFF. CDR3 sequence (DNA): TGCAGCGTTGAAAAGGGGTGGGATAACACCGGGGAGCTGTTTTTT.

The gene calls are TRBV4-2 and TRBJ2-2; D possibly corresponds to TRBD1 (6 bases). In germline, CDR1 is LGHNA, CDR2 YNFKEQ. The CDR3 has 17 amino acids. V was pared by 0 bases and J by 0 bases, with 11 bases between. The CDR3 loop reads CASSQDWQGTNTGELFF. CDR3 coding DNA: TGTGCCAGCAGCCAAGATTGGCAGGGGACGAACACCGGGGAGCTGTTTTTT.

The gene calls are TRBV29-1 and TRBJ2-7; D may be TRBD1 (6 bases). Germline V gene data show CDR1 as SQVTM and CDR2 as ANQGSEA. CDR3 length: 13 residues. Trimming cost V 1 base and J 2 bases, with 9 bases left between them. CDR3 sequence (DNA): TGCAGCGTTGAAGCGGGACAAACCTACGAGCAGTACTTC. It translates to CSVEAGQTYEQYF.

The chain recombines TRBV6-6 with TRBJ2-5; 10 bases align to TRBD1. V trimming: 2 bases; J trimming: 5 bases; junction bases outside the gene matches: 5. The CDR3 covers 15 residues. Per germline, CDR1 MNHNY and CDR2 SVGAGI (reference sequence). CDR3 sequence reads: CASSYGGQGTETQYF. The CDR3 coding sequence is TGTGCCAGCAGTTACGGGGGACAGGGGACGGAGACCCAGTACTTC.

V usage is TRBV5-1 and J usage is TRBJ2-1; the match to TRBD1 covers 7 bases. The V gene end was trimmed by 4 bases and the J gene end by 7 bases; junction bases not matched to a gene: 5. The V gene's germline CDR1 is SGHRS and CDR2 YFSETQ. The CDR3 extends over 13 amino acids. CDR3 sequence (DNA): TGCGCCAGCAGCCAGGGGGAATTGAATGAGCAGTTCTTC. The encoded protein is CASSQGELNEQFF. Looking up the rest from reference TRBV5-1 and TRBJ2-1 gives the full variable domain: KAGVTQTPRYLIKTRGQQVTLSCSPISGHRSVSWYQQTPGQGLQFLFEYFSETQRNKGNFPGRFSGRQFSNSRSEMNVSTLELGDSALYLCASSQGELNEQFFGPGTRLTVL.

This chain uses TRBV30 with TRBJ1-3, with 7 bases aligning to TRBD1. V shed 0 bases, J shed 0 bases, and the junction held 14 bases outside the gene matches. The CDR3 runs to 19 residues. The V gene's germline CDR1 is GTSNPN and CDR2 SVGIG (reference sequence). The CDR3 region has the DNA TGTGCCTGGAGTGTACGTCGGACAGGAATTACTTCCTCTGGAAACACCATATATTTT. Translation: CAWSVRRTGITSSGNTIYF.

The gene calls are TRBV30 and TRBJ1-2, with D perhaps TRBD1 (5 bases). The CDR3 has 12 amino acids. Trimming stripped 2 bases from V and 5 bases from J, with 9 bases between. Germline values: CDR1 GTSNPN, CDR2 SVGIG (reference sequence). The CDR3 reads CAWSQGLYGYTF. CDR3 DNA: TGTGCCTGGAGTCAGGGATTATATGGCTACACCTTC.

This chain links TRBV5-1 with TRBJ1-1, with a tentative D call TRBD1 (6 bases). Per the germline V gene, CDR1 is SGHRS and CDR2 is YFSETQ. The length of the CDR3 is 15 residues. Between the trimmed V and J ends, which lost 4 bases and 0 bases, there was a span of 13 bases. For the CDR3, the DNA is TGCGCCAGCAGCCCCCTCGGGACAATGAACACTGAAGCTTTCTTT. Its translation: CASSPLGTMNTEAFF.

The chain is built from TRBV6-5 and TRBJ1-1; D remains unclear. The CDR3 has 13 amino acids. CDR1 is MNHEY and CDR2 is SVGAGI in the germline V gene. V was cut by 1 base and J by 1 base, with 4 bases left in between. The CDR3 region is CASSYFSNTEAFF. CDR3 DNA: TGTGCCAGCAGTTACTTTTCGAACACTGAAGCTTTCTTT.

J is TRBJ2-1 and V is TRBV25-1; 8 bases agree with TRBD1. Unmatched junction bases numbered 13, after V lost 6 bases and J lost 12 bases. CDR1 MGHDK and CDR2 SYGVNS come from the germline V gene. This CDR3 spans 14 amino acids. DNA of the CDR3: TGTGCCAGCAGCGCCGGGACAGGTCGTCCCGGGCAGTTCTTC. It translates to CASSAGTGRPGQFF.

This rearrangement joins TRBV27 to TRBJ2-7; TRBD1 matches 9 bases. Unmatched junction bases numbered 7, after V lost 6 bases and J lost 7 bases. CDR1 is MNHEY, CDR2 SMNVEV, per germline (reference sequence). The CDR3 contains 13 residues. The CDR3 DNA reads TGTGCCAGCAGCCGGGACAGGGCCACTGAGCAGTACTTC. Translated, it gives CASSRDRATEQYF.

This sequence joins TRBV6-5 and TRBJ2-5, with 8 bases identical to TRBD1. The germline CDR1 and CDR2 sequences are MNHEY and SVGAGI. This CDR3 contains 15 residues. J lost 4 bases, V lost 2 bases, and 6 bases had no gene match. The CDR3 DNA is TGTGCCAGCAGTTACGCCCGGACAGGGATAGAGACCCAGTACTTC. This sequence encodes CASSYARTGIETQYF.

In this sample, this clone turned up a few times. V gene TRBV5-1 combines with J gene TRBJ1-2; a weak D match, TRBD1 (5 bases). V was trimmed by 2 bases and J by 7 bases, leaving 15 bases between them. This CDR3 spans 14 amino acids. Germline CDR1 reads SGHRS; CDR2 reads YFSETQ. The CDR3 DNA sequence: TGCGCCAGCAGCTTAGGACATGGGAAAGGTGGCTACACCTTC. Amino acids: CASSLGHGKGGYTF.

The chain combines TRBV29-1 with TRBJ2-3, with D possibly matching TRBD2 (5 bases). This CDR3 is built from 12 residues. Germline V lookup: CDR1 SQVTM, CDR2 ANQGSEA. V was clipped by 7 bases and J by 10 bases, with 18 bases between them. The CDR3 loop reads CSDRTPNWAQYF. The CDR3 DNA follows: TGCAGCGATCGGACTCCCAATTGGGCGCAGTATTTT.

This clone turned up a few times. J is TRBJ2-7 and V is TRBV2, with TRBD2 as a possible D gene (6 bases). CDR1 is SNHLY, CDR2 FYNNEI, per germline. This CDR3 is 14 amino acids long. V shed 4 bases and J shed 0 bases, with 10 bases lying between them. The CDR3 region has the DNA TGTGCCAGCAGTGGGCGTAGCGGCTCCTACGAGCAGTACTTC. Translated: CASSGRSGSYEQYF.

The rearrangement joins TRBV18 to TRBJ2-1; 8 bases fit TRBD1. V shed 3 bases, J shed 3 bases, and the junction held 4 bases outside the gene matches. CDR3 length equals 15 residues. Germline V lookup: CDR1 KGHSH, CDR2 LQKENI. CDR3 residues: CASSPDRGNYNEQFF. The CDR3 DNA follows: TGTGCCAGCTCACCCGACAGGGGTAACTACAATGAGCAGTTCTTC.

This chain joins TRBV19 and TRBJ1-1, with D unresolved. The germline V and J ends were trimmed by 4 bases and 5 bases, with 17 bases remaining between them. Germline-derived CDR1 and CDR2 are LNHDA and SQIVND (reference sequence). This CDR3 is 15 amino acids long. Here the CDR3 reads CASSTLSVVSTEAFF. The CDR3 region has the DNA TGTGCCAGTAGTACCCTCTCAGTTGTGAGTACTGAAGCTTTCTTT.

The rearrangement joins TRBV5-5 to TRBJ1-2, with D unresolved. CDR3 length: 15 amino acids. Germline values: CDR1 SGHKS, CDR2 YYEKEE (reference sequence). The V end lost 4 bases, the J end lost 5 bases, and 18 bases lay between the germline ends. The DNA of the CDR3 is TGTGCCAGCAGCCGGGGAGCCGGCTCGAAGTATGGCTACACCTTC. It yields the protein CASSRGAGSKYGYTF.

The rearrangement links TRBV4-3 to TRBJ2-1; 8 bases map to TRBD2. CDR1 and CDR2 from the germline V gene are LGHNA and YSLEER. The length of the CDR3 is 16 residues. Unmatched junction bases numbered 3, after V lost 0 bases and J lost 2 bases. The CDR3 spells CASSQDRAGAYNEQFF. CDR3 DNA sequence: TGCGCCAGCAGCCAAGATAGAGCGGGGGCCTACAATGAGCAGTTCTTC.

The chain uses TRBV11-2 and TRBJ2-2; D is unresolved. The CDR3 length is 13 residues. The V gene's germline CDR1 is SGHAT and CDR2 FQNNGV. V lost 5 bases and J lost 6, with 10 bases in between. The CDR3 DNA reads TGTGCCAGCAGCCCCTTTCTTTCCGGGGAGCTGTTTTTT. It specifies CASSPFLSGELFF.

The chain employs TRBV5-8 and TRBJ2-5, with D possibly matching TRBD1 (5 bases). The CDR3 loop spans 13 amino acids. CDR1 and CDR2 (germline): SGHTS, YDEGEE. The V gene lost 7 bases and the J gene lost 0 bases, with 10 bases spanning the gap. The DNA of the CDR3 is TGTGCCAGCGCTCAGGGAAACCAAGAGACCCAGTACTTC. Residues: CASAQGNQETQYF. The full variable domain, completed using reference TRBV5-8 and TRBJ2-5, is EAGVTQSPTHLIKTRGQQATLRCSPISGHTSVYWYQQALGLGLQFLLWYDEGEERNRGNFPPRFSGRQFPNYSSELNVNALELEDSALYLCASAQGNQETQYFGPGTRLLVL.

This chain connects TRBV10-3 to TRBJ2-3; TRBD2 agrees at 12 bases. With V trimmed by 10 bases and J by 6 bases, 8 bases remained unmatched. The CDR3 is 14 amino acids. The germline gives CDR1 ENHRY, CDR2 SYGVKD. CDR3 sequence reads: CATSSSGGVDTQYF. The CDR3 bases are TGTGCCACCTCTTCTAGCGGGGGGGTGGATACGCAGTATTTT.

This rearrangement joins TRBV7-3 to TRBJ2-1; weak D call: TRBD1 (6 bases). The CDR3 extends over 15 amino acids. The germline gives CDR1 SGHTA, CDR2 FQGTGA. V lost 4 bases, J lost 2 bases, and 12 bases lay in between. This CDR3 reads CASSSGQGAYNEQFF. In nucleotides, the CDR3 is TGTGCCAGCAGCTCGGGACAAGGAGCCTACAATGAGCAGTTCTTC.

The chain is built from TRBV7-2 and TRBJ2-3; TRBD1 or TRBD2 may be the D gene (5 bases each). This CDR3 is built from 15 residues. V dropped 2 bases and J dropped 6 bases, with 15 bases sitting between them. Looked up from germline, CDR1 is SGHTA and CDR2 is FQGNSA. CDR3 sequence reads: CASSLMAGRGDTQYF. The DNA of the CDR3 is TGTGCCAGCAGCTTAATGGCAGGGAGAGGTGATACGCAGTATTTT.

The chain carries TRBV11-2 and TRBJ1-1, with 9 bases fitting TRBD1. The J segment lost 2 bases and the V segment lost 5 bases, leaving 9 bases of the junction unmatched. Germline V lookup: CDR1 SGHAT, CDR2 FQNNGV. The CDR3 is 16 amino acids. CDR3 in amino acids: CASSPGTGFRNTEAFF. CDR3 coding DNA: TGTGCCAGCAGCCCCGGGACAGGGTTTCGAAACACTGAAGCTTTCTTT.

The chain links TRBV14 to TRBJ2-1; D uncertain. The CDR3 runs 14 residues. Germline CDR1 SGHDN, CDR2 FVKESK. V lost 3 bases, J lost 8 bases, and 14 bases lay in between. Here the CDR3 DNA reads TGTGCCAGCAGCCAGCGAGCCGAAGGCCATGAGCAGTTCTTC. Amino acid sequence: CASSQRAEGHEQFF.

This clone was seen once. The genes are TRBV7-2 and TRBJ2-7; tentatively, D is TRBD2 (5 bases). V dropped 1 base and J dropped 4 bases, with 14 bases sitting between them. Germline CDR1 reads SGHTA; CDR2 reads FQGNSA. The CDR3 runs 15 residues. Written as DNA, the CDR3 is TGTGCCAGCAGCTTAGGAATCCTAGCAAGGTACGAGCAGTACTTC. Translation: CASSLGILARYEQYF.